This TCR beta chain was sequenced for a study of blood T cell repertoires in COVID-19. Study in general: PBMCs, B-cell-depleted T cells, or T cells provided the cDNA or gDNA that made up the material.

Sequenced by immunoSEQ multiplex PCR; TCRdb stores in-frame clones only, minus some. The sample lists hundreds of thousands of clones, roughly 88% occurring once. Germline CDR1 is SGHRS and CDR2 is YFSETQ. The CDR3 is 14 residues long. V lost 2 bases to trimming and J lost 4 bases, with 11 bases between them. Participants spanned ages about 18 to 90 years and resided in fewer than 30 US areas. The specimen was PBMCs or T cells enriched from blood (not recorded which). The receptor comes from a woman between 18 and 29 years old who had been exposed to COVID-19. The chain has TRBV5-1 and TRBJ2-3, with D tentatively TRBD2 (5 bases). The DNA of the CDR3 is TGCGCCAGCAGCTTTGAGGGTACGGCAGATACGCAGTATTTT. It codes for CASSFEGTADTQYF.